This T cell receptor beta chain was documented in a study of shared clonotypes between healthy human individuals. Assay: immunoSEQ multiplex PCR; the TCRdb copy retains only in-frame clones and omits some. Among approximately 1,500,000 clones listed, roughly 96% were seen once. Trimming left V 8 bases short and J 4 bases short, with 14 bases between. This CDR3 has 13 amino acids. The germline gives CDR1 MGHDK, CDR2 SYGVNS. The chain carries TRBV25-1 and TRBJ2-5, with D unresolved. The sequencing input was naive CD4+ T cells sorted from blood. Regarding subset: CD45RA+ positively selected. The receptor was isolated from a man aged 25-40 years in good health. The DNA for the CDR3 is TGTGCCAGCGGGTTTGGGGTACGAGAGACCCAGTACTTC. This sequence encodes CASGFGVRETQYF. Full variable domain (missing parts from reference TRBV25-1 and TRBJ2-5): EADIYQTPRYLVIGTGKKITLECSQTMGHDKMYWYQQDPGMELHLIHYSYGVNSTEKGDLSSESTVSRIRTEHFPLTLESARPSHTSQYLCASGFGVRETQYFGPGTRLLVL.